The next 13 T cell receptor beta chains were all read from a single sample in a study of Graves' ophthalmopathy and Graves' hyperthyroidism. For repertoire sequencing, the TCR beta CDR3 regions were amplified from RNA transcripts. The first-round RT-PCR employed HTBI primers together with the Qiagen OneStep RT-PCR kit. A multiplex PCR was then performed as the second round. TCRdb reprocessed the multiplex PCR reads with MiXCR, giving one entry per CDR3 protein. Altogether 450,000 to 600,000 distinct CDR3 sequences are present, about two fifths being singletons, with the ten largest covering about 4%. The material sequenced was peripheral blood or thyroid tissue (not recorded which). The origin of the receptors is an adult man with Graves' hyperthyroidism.

This chain uses TRBV5-1 with TRBJ2-7, with 8 nucleotides matching TRBD2. Losses at the gene ends were 7 bases for V and 2 bases for J; bases not matched to a gene: 11. The CDR3 contains 15 residues. The V gene's germline CDR1 is SGHRS and CDR2 YFSETQ. The CDR3: CASRLERGTTYEQYF. DNA of the CDR3: TGCGCCAGCCGACTCGAGCGGGGGACAACCTACGAGCAGTACTTC.

The gene calls are TRBV14 and TRBJ1-1; D is undetermined. V lost 1 base and J lost 0, with 9 bases in between. Germline V gene lookup returns CDR1 SGHDN and CDR2 FVKESK. CDR3 size: 15 residues. In DNA, the CDR3 is TGTGCCAGCAGCCAAGTCGGCGTCATGAACACTGAAGCTTTCTTT. Translated: CASSQVGVMNTEAFF. The complete variable domain, with remaining parts taken from reference TRBV14 and TRBJ1-1, reads EAGVTQFPSHSVIEKGQTVTLRCDPISGHDNLYWYRRVMGKEIKFLLHFVKESKQDESGMPNNRFLAERTGGTYSTLKVQPAELEDSGVYFCASSQVGVMNTEAFFGQGTRLTVV.

V and J are TRBV19 and TRBJ1-6; the match to TRBD1 covers 7 bases. Germline CDR1 and CDR2: LNHDA and SQIVND (reference sequence). CDR3 length: 14 residues. With 7 bases clipped from V and 6 bases from J, the junction kept 6 bases outside the gene matches. The CDR3: CASTTGAGNSPLHF. In DNA form, the CDR3 reads TGTGCCAGTACCACAGGGGCGGGTAATTCACCCCTCCACTTT. The full variable domain, in which reference TRBV19 and TRBJ1-6 provide the parts outside the CDR3, is DGGITQSPKYLFRKEGQNVTLSCEQNLNHDAMYWYRQDPGQGLRLIYYSQIVNDFQKGDIAEGYSVSREKKESFPLTVTSAQKNPTAFYLCASTTGAGNSPLHFGNGTRLTVT.

This rearrangement joins TRBV3-1 to TRBJ1-3; 7 nucleotides match TRBD1. The CDR3 is 16 residues long. V dropped 2 bases and J dropped 4; count of bases not matched to a gene: 8. Germline lookup yields CDR1 LGHDT and CDR2 YNNKEL (reference sequence). CDR3 DNA sequence: TGTGCCAGCAGCCAAAGAAAGACAGGGTACGGAAACACCATATATTTT. Its protein is CASSQRKTGYGNTIYF. Full variable domain (outside the CDR3, taken from reference TRBV3-1 and TRBJ1-3): DTAVSQTPKYLVTQMGNDKSIKCEQNLGHDTMYWYKQDSKKFLKIMFSYNNKELIINETVPNRFSPKSPDKAHLNLHINSLELGDSAVYFCASSQRKTGYGNTIYFGEGSWLTVV.

In its sample, this clonotype was seen a few times. The chain is built from TRBV28 and TRBJ2-5; D may be TRBD2 (5 bases). V was trimmed by 7 bases and J by 1 base, leaving 10 bases between them. In germline, CDR1 is MDHEN, CDR2 SYDVKM. This CDR3 spans 13 amino acids. The CDR3 nucleotides are TGTGCCAGCATTGCGGGCGGCCAAGAGACCCAGTACTTC. Translated: CASIAGGQETQYF.

At least ten counts were recorded for this clonotype. Mismatch with germline at one junction end may stem from a read error. The J gene is TRBJ2-3, the V gene TRBV29-1; the D gene could be TRBD1 or TRBD2 (6 bases each). The CDR3 sequence is 12 residues long. The germline V gene encodes CDR1 SQVTM and CDR2 ANQGSEA. The CDR3 loop reads CSVEGGTDTQYF. CDR3 DNA: TGCAGCGTGGAAGGGGGGACAGATACGCAGTATTTT.

This clonotype was recorded at least ten times. The V and J genes are TRBV7-8 and TRBJ2-7; D is perhaps TRBD1 or TRBD2 (5 bases each). The V end was cut by 0 bases, the J end by 8 bases, with 14 bases between. Germline-derived CDR1 and CDR2 are SGHVS and FQNEAQ. This CDR3 spans 14 amino acids. The CDR3 protein is CASSLAGTDSKQYF. The DNA of the CDR3 is TGTGCCAGCAGCTTAGCGGGGACGGACTCCAAGCAGTACTTC. The entire variable domain, with the rest obtained from reference TRBV7-8 and TRBJ2-7, is as follows: GAGVSQSPRYKVAKRGQDVALRCDPISGHVSLFWYQQALGQGPEFLTYFQNEAQLDKSGLPSDRFFAERPEGSVSTLKIQRTQQEDSAVYLCASSLAGTDSKQYFGPGTRLTVT.

This clonotype turned up a few times. The rearrangement links TRBV7-9 to TRBJ1-2, with 7 bases matching TRBD1. The CDR3 has 12 residues. Germline CDR1 and CDR2: SEHNR and FQNEAQ (reference sequence). The ends lost 11 bases at V and 7 bases at J; junction bases unmatched: 10. The CDR3 coding sequence is TGTGCCGGCGAGGGGGCTCTGAGTGGCTACACCTTC. This gives the protein CAGEGALSGYTF.

This clonotype was observed many times. The J gene is TRBJ1-1, the V gene TRBV4-1; TRBD1 is a possible D gene (6 bases). The CDR3 runs 15 residues. Germline V CDR1 and CDR2: MGHRA, YSYEKL. Trimming took 1 base from V and 5 from J, leaving 14 bases between them. The CDR3 protein is CASSQGGGGRTEAFF. DNA of the CDR3: TGCGCCAGCAGCCAAGGAGGCGGGGGGCGGACTGAAGCTTTCTTT.

There are many counts of this clonotype. The chain joins TRBV6-1 to TRBJ1-5, with D maybe TRBD1 (6 bases). From germline, CDR1 is MNHNS and CDR2 SASEGT. V lost 0 bases and J 4 bases, leaving 7 bases between the germline ends. This CDR3 contains 14 residues. The CDR3 sequence is CASSEAQGNQPQHF. In DNA, the CDR3 is TGTGCCAGCAGTGAAGCGCAGGGGAATCAGCCCCAGCATTTT.

About this clonotype itself: It may be a read error: a sequence one base away is much more abundant. The chain joins TRBV6-5 to TRBJ1-1, with TRBD1 as a possible D gene (6 bases). Germline loops: CDR1 MNHEY, CDR2 SVGAGI. This CDR3 region has 11 residues. CDR3 region: CVTGGDTEAFF. CDR3 nucleotides: TGTGTGACAGGCGGGGACACTGAAGCTTTCTTT.

This clonotype has at least ten counts. V and J are TRBV24-1 and TRBJ2-2; D not resolved. The CDR3 runs 17 residues. The ends were cut back, 1 base at V and 0 bases at J, with 11 bases in the middle. Germline CDR1 reads KGHDR; CDR2 reads SFDVKD. Here the CDR3 DNA reads TGTGCCACCAGTGATTTTACAGCCGGCGCGAACACCGGGGAGCTGTTTTTT. It specifies CATSDFTAGANTGELFF.

In its sample, this clonotype was seen many times. The J gene is TRBJ1-3, the V gene TRBV10-3; perhaps TRBD1 as D (5 bases). Trimming left V 0 bases short and J 1 base short, with 19 bases between. The CDR3 spans 19 residues. The V gene's germline CDR1 is ENHRY and CDR2 SYGVKD. Here the CDR3 DNA reads TGTGCCATCAGTGAGTCCCTTGGGACGGGCCCAACTTCTGGAAACACCATATATTTT. Translating it yields CAISESLGTGPTSGNTIYF.